These 29 T cell receptor beta chains came from one sample sequenced in a study of blood T cell repertoires in COVID-19. This table comes from immunoSEQ multiplex PCR, and its TCRdb copy is limited to in-frame clones, with some not included. The data show over 60,000 clones, 76% seen once. Sequenced material: peripheral blood. The origin of the receptors is a woman aged 80 or over with acute or convalescent COVID-19.

The gene calls are TRBV24-1 and TRBJ2-1; weak D call: TRBD2 (5 bases). The CDR3 is 12 residues long. Per the germline V gene, CDR1 is KGHDR and CDR2 is SFDVKD. V dropped 9 bases and J dropped 8 bases, with 13 bases sitting between them. The CDR3 nucleotides are TGTGCCACCCCTCCCCTCGGGGATGAGCAGTTCTTC. This sequence encodes CATPPLGDEQFF.

The rearrangement uses TRBV28 and TRBJ2-7, with D uncertain. Trimming cost V 2 bases and J 0 bases, with 5 bases left between them. Per the germline V gene, CDR1 is MDHEN and CDR2 is SYDVKM. This CDR3 region has 13 residues. The CDR3 spells CASSLRSSYEQYF. CDR3 coding DNA: TGTGCCAGCAGTTTACGGAGCTCCTACGAGCAGTACTTC. The entire variable domain, with the rest obtained from reference TRBV28 and TRBJ2-7, is as follows: DVKVTQSSRYLVKRTGEKVFLECVQDMDHENMFWYRQDPGLGLRLIYFSYDVKMKEKGDIPEGYSVSREKKERFSLILESASTNQTSMYLCASSLRSSYEQYFGPGTRLTVT.

The gene calls are TRBV19 and TRBJ2-2; the D is unclear. CDR1 and CDR2 from the germline V gene are LNHDA and SQIVND (reference sequence). V was pared by 5 bases and J by 5 bases, with 15 bases between. The CDR3 has 15 residues. The CDR3 nucleotides read TGTGCCAGTAGTCTGGCAAGGCTCAGGACCGGGGAGCTGTTTTTT. Translating it yields CASSLARLRTGELFF.

The chain is built from TRBV29-1 and TRBJ2-5, with D possibly being TRBD1 (6 bases). CDR3 size: 14 residues. CDR1 and CDR2 from the germline V gene are SQVTM and ANQGSEA. The V end was cut by 7 bases, the J end by 7 bases, with 22 bases between. CDR3 sequence: CSGTVWQGSWTQYF. The CDR3 coding sequence is TGCAGCGGGACCGTTTGGCAGGGGTCTTGGACCCAGTACTTC.

V gene TRBV3-1 (or the pseudogene TRBV3-2) combines with J gene TRBJ2-1, with 8 bases fitting TRBD2. After removal of 0 bases from V and 4 bases from J, the junction contained 11 bases not matched to a gene. Germline CDR1 is LGHDT and CDR2 is YNNKEL (reference sequence). The CDR3 is 18 amino acids. For the CDR3, the DNA is TGTGCCAGCAGCCAAGAGGCCCCCCTAGCGGGCTTTTACAATGAGCAGTTCTTC. Its protein is CASSQEAPLAGFYNEQFF.

V gene TRBV2 combines with J gene TRBJ2-7; D possibly corresponds to TRBD1 (7 bases). Germline V gives CDR1 SNHLY, CDR2 FYNNEI. V was pared by 5 bases and J by 1 base, with 18 bases between. The CDR3 covers 16 residues. CDR3 residues: CASSRLDREASYEQYF. CDR3 nucleotide sequence: TGTGCCAGCAGTAGACTCGACAGGGAGGCATCCTACGAGCAGTACTTC.

The chain combines TRBV6-5 with TRBJ2-1; unclear D gene. V lost 2 bases to trimming and J lost 5 bases, with 16 bases between them. The CDR3 has 16 amino acids. CDR1 MNHEY and CDR2 SVGAGI come from the germline V gene. The CDR3 DNA reads TGTGCCAGCAGTTACGTGGCTCCTGGGCTCAACAATGAGCAGTTCTTC. As protein: CASSYVAPGLNNEQFF.

The chain links TRBV2 to TRBJ1-4; TRBD1 is a possible D gene (6 bases). The CDR3 covers 11 residues. Germline lookup yields CDR1 SNHLY and CDR2 FYNNEI. V lost 8 bases and J lost 8, with 9 bases in between. This CDR3 reads CASGGEEKLFF. The CDR3 region has the DNA TGTGCCAGCGGGGGCGAGGAAAAACTGTTTTTT.

The chain joins TRBV3-1 (or the pseudogene TRBV3-2) to TRBJ1-4; D remains ambiguous. V was shortened by 7 bases and J by 0 bases, with 12 bases between the two germline ends. The CDR3 length is 15 residues. Germline V gene lookup returns CDR1 LGHDT and CDR2 YNNKEL (reference sequence). DNA of the CDR3: TGTGCCAGCAAGGCAGGACTTGCAACTAATGAAAAACTGTTTTTT. This encodes CASKAGLATNEKLFF.

V gene TRBV7-2 combines with J gene TRBJ1-1, with 10 bases matching TRBD1. The junction had 4 bases not matched to a gene; V was cut back by 1 base and J by 5 bases. Germline-derived CDR1 and CDR2 are SGHTA and FQGNSA. CDR3 size: 15 residues. DNA of the CDR3: TGTGCCAGCAGCTTAGTCGGACAGGGGGGTACTGAAGCTTTCTTT. As protein: CASSLVGQGGTEAFF. Combining the CDR3 with reference TRBV7-2 and TRBJ1-1 gives the whole variable domain GAGVSQSPSNKVTEKGKDVELRCDPISGHTALYWYRQSLGQGLEFLIYFQGNSAPDKSGLPSDRFSAERTGGSVSTLTIQRTQQEDSAVYLCASSLVGQGGTEAFFGQGTRLTVV.

J is TRBJ1-1 and V is TRBV7-8; 7 bases map to TRBD1. V lost 1 base to trimming and J lost 7 bases; unmatched junction nucleotides: 3. CDR3 length: 13 residues. In germline, CDR1 is SGHVS, CDR2 FQNEAQ. The CDR3 here is CASSLDRGHEAFF. CDR3 bases: TGTGCCAGCAGCTTAGACAGGGGCCATGAAGCTTTCTTT.

In its sample, this clone was seen a few times. V and J are TRBV18 and TRBJ1-6; 7 positions match TRBD1. V lost 5 bases and J lost 6; bases outside the gene matches: 7. Germline assignment: CDR1 KGHSH and CDR2 LQKENI. CDR3 length: 15 residues. CDR3 region: CASSLSTGINSPLHF. The CDR3 nucleotides read TGTGCCAGCTCATTGTCGACAGGGATTAATTCACCCCTCCACTTT.

The chain links TRBV7-9 to TRBJ2-5, with 9 bases lining up with TRBD1. Germline V gene lookup returns CDR1 SEHNR and CDR2 FQNEAQ (reference sequence). CDR3 length equals 16 residues. V lost 8 bases to trimming and J lost 5 bases; unmatched junction nucleotides: 15. The CDR3 spells CASRSPIGQGKETQYF. The CDR3 DNA follows: TGTGCCAGCCGCTCCCCAATCGGACAGGGGAAGGAGACCCAGTACTTC.

V and J are TRBV29-1 and TRBJ2-4; 12 positions match TRBD2. This CDR3 is 19 amino acids long. The V gene end was trimmed by 0 bases and the J gene end by 2 bases; junction bases not matched to a gene: 11. Germline loops: CDR1 SQVTM, CDR2 ANQGSEA. CDR3 sequence (DNA): TGCAGCGTTGAAGAGCGGGCCACTAGCGGGAGGCCCCCCAAAAACATTCAGTACTTC. Translated, it gives CSVEERATSGRPPKNIQYF.

CDR3 residues: CAIMGTEGSPLHF. CDR3 bases: TGTGCCATCATGGGGACAGAAGGCTCACCCCTCCACTTT. V is TRBV10-3 and J is TRBJ1-6; 7 bases agree with TRBD1. With 7 bases clipped from V and 10 bases from J, the junction kept 7 bases outside the gene matches. The germline V gene encodes CDR1 ENHRY and CDR2 SYGVKD. The CDR3 loop spans 13 amino acids.

The V call is TRBV28, the J call TRBJ1-1; D perhaps matches TRBD1 (5 bases). The V end lost 5 bases, the J end lost 1 base, and 8 bases lay between the germline ends. This CDR3 spans 13 amino acids. Per the germline V gene, CDR1 is MDHEN and CDR2 is SYDVKM. The CDR3: CASSRGGNTEAFF. Here the CDR3 DNA reads TGTGCCAGCAGTAGGGGAGGGAACACTGAAGCTTTCTTT.

The gene calls are TRBV15 and TRBJ2-7; D perhaps matches TRBD1 (6 bases). V was clipped by 0 bases and J by 0 bases, with 12 bases between them. Germline loops: CDR1 LNHNV, CDR2 YYDKDF (reference sequence). The CDR3 is made up of 16 amino acids. This chain's CDR3 is CATSREGTMSSYEQYF. Here the CDR3 DNA reads TGTGCCACCAGCAGAGAGGGGACAATGAGCTCCTACGAGCAGTACTTC.

This clone was observed at least ten times. The V and J genes are TRBV11-2 and TRBJ1-2, with D unresolved. V was shortened by 5 bases and J by 2 bases, with 15 bases between the two germline ends. The CDR3 runs 15 residues. Germline V gene data show CDR1 as SGHAT and CDR2 as FQNNGV. Here the CDR3 reads CASSLQRNWNYGYTF. CDR3 in DNA: TGTGCCAGCAGCCTACAGAGAAATTGGAACTATGGCTACACCTTC. Full variable domain (missing parts from reference TRBV11-2 and TRBJ1-2): EAGVAQSPRYKIIEKRQSVAFWCNPISGHATLYWYQQILGQGPKLLIQFQNNGVVDDSQLPKDRFSAERLKGVDSTLKIQPAKLEDSAVYLCASSLQRNWNYGYTFGSGTRLTVV.

The J gene is TRBJ2-3, the V gene TRBV5-4, with D possibly being TRBD2 (5 bases). V dropped 2 bases and J dropped 5 bases, with 9 bases sitting between them. This CDR3 is 13 amino acids long. Germline V lookup: CDR1 SGHNT, CDR2 YYREEE (reference sequence). In DNA form, the CDR3 reads TGTGCCAGCAGCTTCGGAGGAGGAGATACGCAGTATTTT. This codes for CASSFGGGDTQYF.

V gene TRBV7-9 combines with J gene TRBJ2-7; D is unclear. Trimming removed 5 bases from V and 0 bases from J, with 14 bases in between. The CDR3 length is 15 residues. In germline, CDR1 is SEHNR, CDR2 FQNEAQ (reference sequence). CDR3 DNA sequence: TGTGCCAGCAGCCTAGGGCACGGGTACTCCTACGAGCAGTACTTC. Its translation: CASSLGHGYSYEQYF.

This clone was counted a single time. The J gene is TRBJ2-7, the V gene TRBV7-2; TRBD1 aligns across 9 bases. This CDR3 is built from 14 residues. Looked up from germline, CDR1 is SGHTA and CDR2 is FQGNSA. The V gene end was trimmed by 1 base and the J gene end by 4 bases; junction bases not matched to a gene: 2. CDR3 sequence: CASSLGTGVYEQYF. The CDR3 nucleotides are TGTGCCAGCAGCTTAGGGACAGGGGTGTACGAGCAGTACTTC. Full variable domain (rest looked up from reference TRBV7-2 and TRBJ2-7): GAGVSQSPSNKVTEKGKDVELRCDPISGHTALYWYRQSLGQGLEFLIYFQGNSAPDKSGLPSDRFSAERTGGSVSTLTIQRTQQEDSAVYLCASSLGTGVYEQYFGPGTRLTVT.

CDR3 DNA: TGTGCCAGCAGGAGGGCGGGAGGGCCCTACGAGCAGTACTTC. Translation gives CASRRAGGPYEQYF. The chain combines TRBV11-2 with TRBJ2-7; 9 bases align to TRBD2. The CDR3 loop spans 14 amino acids. V shed 6 bases, J shed 2 bases, and the junction held 5 bases outside the gene matches. Germline loops: CDR1 SGHAT, CDR2 FQNNGV.

The V call is TRBV7-6, the J call TRBJ2-5; D is possibly TRBD2 (6 bases). The CDR3 length is 14 residues. The germline V and J ends were trimmed by 0 bases and 2 bases, with 7 bases remaining between them. The V gene's germline CDR1 is SGHVS and CDR2 FNYEAQ. CDR3 residues: CASSLAGGQETQYF. For the CDR3, the DNA is TGTGCCAGCAGCTTAGCGGGGGGTCAAGAGACCCAGTACTTC.

The chain carries TRBV5-1 and TRBJ1-2; TRBD1 matches at 9 bases. This CDR3 has 15 residues. Germline CDR1 SGHRS, CDR2 YFSETQ. The V and J ends lost 1 base and 4 bases, in that order; junction bases with no gene match: 5. CDR3: CASSLWDRAAYGYTF. The CDR3 DNA reads TGCGCCAGCAGCTTGTGGGACAGGGCGGCCTATGGCTACACCTTC.

The V call is TRBV5-5, the J call TRBJ2-1; D might be TRBD2 (5 bases). From germline, CDR1 is SGHKS and CDR2 YYEKEE (reference sequence). The CDR3 consists of 12 residues. V shed 2 bases and J shed 8 bases, with 8 bases lying between them. For the CDR3, the DNA is TGTGCCAGCAGCTTTGGAGGACATGAGCAGTTCTTC. It is translated as CASSFGGHEQFF.

Here the CDR3 DNA reads TGTGCCAGCAGCCAGATCACCGGGACAGGGCCACCTCCCCTCCACTTT. It is translated as CASSQITGTGPPPLHF. The chain uses TRBV3-1 (or the pseudogene TRBV3-2) and TRBJ1-6; 9 bases agree with TRBD1. The CDR3 sequence is 16 residues long. Trimming at V came to 3 bases and at J to 13 bases, leaving 13 bases not matched to a gene. Germline V lookup: CDR1 LGHDT, CDR2 YNNKEL (reference sequence).

This sequence joins TRBV30 and TRBJ2-2; D remains unclear. With 0 bases removed from V and 6 bases from J, the gap between germline ends came to 14 bases. The CDR3 is made up of 15 amino acids. Per germline, CDR1 GTSNPN and CDR2 SVGIG (reference sequence). DNA for the CDR3: TGTGCCTGGAGTGTTAGGTCCCTGAGGTCCGGGGAGCTGTTTTTT. This encodes CAWSVRSLRSGELFF.

V and J are TRBV28 and TRBJ2-7; 12 bases are a match to TRBD2. In germline, CDR1 is MDHEN, CDR2 SYDVKM. V was clipped by 5 bases and J by 2 bases; unmatched bases: 1. CDR3 size: 14 residues. The chain's CDR3 is CASSLAGGTYEQYF. The CDR3 coding sequence is TGTGCCAGCAGTCTAGCGGGAGGGACCTACGAGCAGTACTTC.

The chain links TRBV15 to TRBJ2-1; 8 bases fit TRBD2. Per the germline V gene, CDR1 is LNHNV and CDR2 is YYDKDF (reference sequence). The ends lost 1 base at V and 7 bases at J; junction bases unmatched: 3. The CDR3 runs to 14 residues. The CDR3 nucleotides read TGTGCCACCAGCAGAGGTACGGGAGGGAATGAGCAGTTCTTC. It yields the protein CATSRGTGGNEQFF.